This T cell receptor beta chain was captured in a study of PD-L1 blockade in urothelial cancer listed by TCRdb under 2017. For the wider study: Every patient began therapy in the mid-2010s and was given atezolizumab 1,200 mg intravenously every 3 weeks. Twenty-five of 29 patients were identified as males with urothelial cancer of bladder origin, and a prior smoking history was reported by 18 of 29 patients. An ECOG performance status of 0 or 1 was recorded for the patients, and 0 to 3 prior chemotherapy regimens had been received by the patients. Blood samples were analyzed 3 weeks after the start of treatment (second dose) and 6 weeks after the start of treatment. Blood samples yielded a median of 141,255 T cells and more than 80,000 unique TCRs, with median clonality 0.080. The study was an exploratory multi-omic analysis of somatic, immune and clinical correlates of response to PD-L1 blockade with atezolizumab in urothelial cancer. Pretreatment tumor samples, along with matched peripheral blood serially collected before and after atezolizumab treatment, were subjected to TCR sequencing. Durable clinical benefit was defined as progression-free survival longer than 6 months, and TCR features were also tested against progression-free and overall survival. In the same patients, whole exome sequencing and RNA sequencing of pretreatment tumors were performed in addition to TCR sequencing. Ten or so patients reached durable clinical benefit, while 20 patients did not. Pretreatment blood TCR-seq was available for about 30 patients, at least one posttreatment blood collection was obtained for approximately 25 patients, and tumor TCR-seq was available for approximately 25 patients. Summary of the overall study and its limitations: A pretreatment peripheral blood TCR clonality below the median was linked to improved progression-free and overall survival. Because the sample size was small (n = 29) and many of the analyses were exploratory, the results are meant to be hypothesis-generating. Among patients with durable benefit, tumor-associated TCR clones showed greater expansion in peripheral blood 3 weeks after treatment started (n ≈ 20, p = 0.022).

Here V drops 5 bases and J drops 7 bases, and the junction holds 8 bases not matched to any gene. Via the germline V gene (reference sequence), CDR1 is MNHEY and CDR2 SMNVEV. The CDR3 runs 14 amino acids, cysteine and phenylalanine included. The sequence is cut down to CDR3 DNA, 42 bases in frame from base 1. About this clone: No antigen is known for it. It has no much larger one-base neighbor in the sample; base qualities were not kept.

The time point label for this specimen denotes: peripheral blood 6 weeks after treatment start. The cohort included 29 patients with locally advanced or metastatic urothelial carcinoma who were treated at Memorial Sloan Kettering on a trial protocol. Peripheral blood mononuclear cells were collected pretreatment and during treatment, with between 1 and 8 total time points per patient. The Qiagen DNeasy Blood extraction kit was used to purify genomic DNA from total PBMCs and from tumor samples. PBMCs were collected pretreatment and during treatment and were isolated and stored as previously described. Synthetic TCR analog templates were spiked into each PCR so that absolute template abundance could be estimated from read counts. Using the immunoSEQ assay, TCRbeta CDR3 regions were amplified from genomic DNA with bias-controlled V and J gene primers. Sequencing of rearranged TCRbeta segments was performed at approximately 20X coverage. The paper's data handling went like this. Sequencing errors were corrected by clustering and CDR3s were annotated against IMGT to assign V, D and J genes. Out-of-frame and stop-codon sequences were excluded, and only productive TCRbeta rearrangements were used in downstream analyses. Clonality was calculated as one minus the Shannon entropy normalized by the log of the number of unique productive sequences. Fisher's exact test with Benjamini-Hochberg correction, using a cutoff of adjusted p below 0.01, was how clones that differed between time points or between blood and tumor were identified. Drawn from immuneACCESS, this table holds only the in-frame rearrangements with V and J called that TCRdb kept. Clones are partly lost; checked studies trace under half to an unresolved V gene and leave the rest unexplained. That table supplies the V and J calls and clone size; D and trimming were determined from the DNA. For this sample there are roughly 76,000 clones; 91% appear just once. Roughly 0.8% of the sample is taken by the ten largest.

The chain was built from TRBV27 and TRBJ1-5; 7 junctional bases match TRBD1. The sequenced sample was PBMCs, obtained around atezolizumab (anti-PD-L1) treatment. This TCR came from a woman older than 75 with urothelial cancer. Read as DNA, the sequence is TGTGCCAGCAGTCCATTAACAGGGGCGCAGCCCCAGCATTTT. It encodes CASSPLTGAQPQHF.